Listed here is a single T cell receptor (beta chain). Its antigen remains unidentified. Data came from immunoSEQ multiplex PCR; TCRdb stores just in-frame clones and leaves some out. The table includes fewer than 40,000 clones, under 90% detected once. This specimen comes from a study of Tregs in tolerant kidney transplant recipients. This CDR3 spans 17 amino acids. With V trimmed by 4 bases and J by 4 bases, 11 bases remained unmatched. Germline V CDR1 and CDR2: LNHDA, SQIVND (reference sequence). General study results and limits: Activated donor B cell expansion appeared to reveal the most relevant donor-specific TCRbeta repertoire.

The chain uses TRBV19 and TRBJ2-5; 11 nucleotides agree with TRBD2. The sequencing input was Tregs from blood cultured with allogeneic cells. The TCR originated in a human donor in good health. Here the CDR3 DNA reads TGTGCCAGTAGTAGGGGTAGCGGGGGGGCAGTGTTAGAGACCCAGTACTTC. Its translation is CASSRGSGGAVLETQYF.